This T cell receptor (beta chain) was identified in a study of control samples from healthy donors and cancer patients. The V and J ends lost 3 bases and 6 bases respectively, with 14 bases between them. Looked up from germline, CDR1 is SGHTA and CDR2 is FQGTGA. CDR3 length equals 14 residues. TCRdb keeps only in-frame clones here, not all; method: immunoSEQ multiplex PCR. The sample gives about 130,000 clones, approximately 94% of which show up once; approximately 1.7% is in the top ten. V and J are TRBV7-3 and TRBJ1-1, with D possibly TRBD1 on 5 matching bases. Material for sequencing was PBMCs. This TCR was recovered from a man aged 45-65 years with head and neck cancer. CDR3 coding DNA: TGTGCCAGCAGCTTGGGACCGAGGAGTGCTGAAGCTTTCTTT. It yields the protein CASSLGPRSAEAFF.